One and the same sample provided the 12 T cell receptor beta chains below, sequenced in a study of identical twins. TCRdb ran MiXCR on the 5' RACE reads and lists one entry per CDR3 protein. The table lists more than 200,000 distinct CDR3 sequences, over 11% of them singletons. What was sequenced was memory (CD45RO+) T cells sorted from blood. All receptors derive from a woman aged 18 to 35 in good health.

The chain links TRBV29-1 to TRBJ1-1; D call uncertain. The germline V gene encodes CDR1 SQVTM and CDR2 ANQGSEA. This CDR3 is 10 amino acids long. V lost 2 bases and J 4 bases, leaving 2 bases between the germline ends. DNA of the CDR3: TGCAGCGTTGAATCCACTGAAGCTTTCTTT. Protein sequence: CSVESTEAFF.

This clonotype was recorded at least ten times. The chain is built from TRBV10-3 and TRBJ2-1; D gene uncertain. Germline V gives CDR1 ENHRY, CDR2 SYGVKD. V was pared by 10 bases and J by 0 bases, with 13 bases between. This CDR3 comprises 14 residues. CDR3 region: CATTADPSYNEQFF. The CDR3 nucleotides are TGTGCCACTACTGCGGACCCCTCCTACAATGAGCAGTTCTTC.

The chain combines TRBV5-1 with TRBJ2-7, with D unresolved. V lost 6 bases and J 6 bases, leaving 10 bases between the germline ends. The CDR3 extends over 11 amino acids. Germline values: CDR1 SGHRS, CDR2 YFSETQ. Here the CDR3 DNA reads TGCGCCAGCACCGAGAAGAGCGAGCAGTACTTC. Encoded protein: CASTEKSEQYF.

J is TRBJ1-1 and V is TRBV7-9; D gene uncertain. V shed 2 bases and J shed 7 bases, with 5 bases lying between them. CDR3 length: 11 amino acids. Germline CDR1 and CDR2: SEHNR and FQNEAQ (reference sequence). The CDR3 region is CASSLPDEAFF. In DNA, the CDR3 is TGTGCCAGCAGCTTACCCGATGAAGCTTTCTTT.

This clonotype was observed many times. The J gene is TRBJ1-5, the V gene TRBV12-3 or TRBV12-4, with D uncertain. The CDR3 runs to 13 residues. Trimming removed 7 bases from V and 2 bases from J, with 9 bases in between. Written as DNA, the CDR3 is TGTGCCAGCACCCCCCATGGCAATCAGCCCCAGCATTTT. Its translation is CASTPHGNQPQHF.

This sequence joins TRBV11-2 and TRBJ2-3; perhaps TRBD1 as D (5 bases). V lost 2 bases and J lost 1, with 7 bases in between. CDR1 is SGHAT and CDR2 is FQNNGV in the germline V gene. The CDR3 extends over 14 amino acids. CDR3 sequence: CASSLTRGTDTQYF. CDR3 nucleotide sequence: TGTGCCAGCAGCTTAACCAGGGGCACAGATACGCAGTATTTT.

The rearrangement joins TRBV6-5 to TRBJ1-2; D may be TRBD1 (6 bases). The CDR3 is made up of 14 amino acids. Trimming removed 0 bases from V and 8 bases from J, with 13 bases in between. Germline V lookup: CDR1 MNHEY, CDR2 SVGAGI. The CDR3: CASSYSSKGVGYTF. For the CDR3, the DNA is TGTGCCAGCAGTTACTCGAGTAAGGGGGTCGGCTACACCTTC.

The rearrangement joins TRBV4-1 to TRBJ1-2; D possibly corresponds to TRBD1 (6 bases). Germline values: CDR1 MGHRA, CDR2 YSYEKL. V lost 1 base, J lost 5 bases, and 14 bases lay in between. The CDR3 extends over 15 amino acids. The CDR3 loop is CASSQVYGGQYGYTF. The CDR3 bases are TGCGCCAGCAGCCAAGTTTATGGGGGGCAGTATGGCTACACCTTC.

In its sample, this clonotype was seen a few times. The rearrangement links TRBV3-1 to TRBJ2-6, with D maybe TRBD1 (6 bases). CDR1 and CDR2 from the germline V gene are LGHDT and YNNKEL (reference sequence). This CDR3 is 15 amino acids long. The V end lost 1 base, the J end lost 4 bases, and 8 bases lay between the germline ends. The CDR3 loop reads CASSQAGAGANVLTF. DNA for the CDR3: TGTGCCAGCAGCCAAGCAGGGGCCGGGGCCAACGTCCTGACTTTC.

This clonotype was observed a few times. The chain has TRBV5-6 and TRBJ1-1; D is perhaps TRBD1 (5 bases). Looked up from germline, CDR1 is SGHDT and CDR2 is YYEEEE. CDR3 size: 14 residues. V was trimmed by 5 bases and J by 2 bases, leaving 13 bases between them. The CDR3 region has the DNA TGTGCCAGCAGTCCAATGGGGCTAAACACTGAAGCTTTCTTT. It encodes CASSPMGLNTEAFF.

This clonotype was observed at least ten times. As DNA, the CDR3 is TGTGCCAGCAGCCAAGTGGCAGGCGCCGGAGGAACCCTCCACTTT. This gives the protein CASSQVAGAGGTLHF. This chain uses TRBV14 with TRBJ1-6; D is unclear. The germline V gene has CDR1 SGHDN and CDR2 FVKESK. The CDR3 has 15 residues. Between the trimmed V and J ends, which lost 1 base and 14 bases, there was a span of 18 bases. The variable domain in full, completed from reference TRBV14 and TRBJ1-6, reads EAGVTQFPSHSVIEKGQTVTLRCDPISGHDNLYWYRRVMGKEIKFLLHFVKESKQDESGMPNNRFLAERTGGTYSTLKVQPAELEDSGVYFCASSQVAGAGGTLHFGNGTRLTVT.

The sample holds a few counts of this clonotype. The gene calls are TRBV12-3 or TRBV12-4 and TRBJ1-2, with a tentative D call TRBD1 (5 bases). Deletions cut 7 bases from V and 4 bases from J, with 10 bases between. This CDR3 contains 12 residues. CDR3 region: CASIGDGYGYTF. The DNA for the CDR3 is TGTGCCAGCATCGGGGACGGCTATGGCTACACCTTC.